This passage covers 31 T cell receptor beta chains from one sample sequenced in a study of post-analysis software for immune sequencing data. Their antigens are not known. Unique molecular identifiers were present in the TCR beta cDNA libraries. MiXCR, applied by TCRdb to the PCR reads, yields one record per CDR3 protein. This table holds some 500,000 distinct CDR3 sequences, 40% to 55% found once. Whole-study findings and limits: Higher frequency in patients than in controls was seen for roughly five TRBV segments, with TRBV5-6, TRBV5-1 and TRBV20-1 among them.

Material: blood. These receptors were taken from a girl between 5 and 17 years old with multiple sclerosis.

This chain uses TRBV7-9 with TRBJ2-7, with TRBD1 matching over 7 bases. The germline CDR1 and CDR2 sequences are SEHNR and FQNEAQ (reference sequence). This CDR3 comprises 15 residues. The junction had 10 bases not matched to a gene; V was cut back by 3 bases and J by 5 bases. The CDR3 coding sequence is TGTGCCAGCAGCTTGGGACAGCTCGAGGGGGACGAGCAGTACTTC. Encoded protein: CASSLGQLEGDEQYF.

CDR3 sequence (DNA): TGTGCCAGCAGTACGCTGATAAGGACTAGCGGGCATTGGGAAGATACGCAGTATTTT. It is translated as CASSTLIRTSGHWEDTQYF. The chain carries TRBV25-1 and TRBJ2-3, with 11 bases matching TRBD2. Per germline, CDR1 MGHDK and CDR2 SYGVNS. J gave up 5 bases and V 5 bases, and 18 bases lay outside the gene matches. The CDR3 loop spans 19 amino acids.

The rearrangement joins TRBV28 to TRBJ2-7, with a possible D match to TRBD2 (5 bases). V was cut by 5 bases and J by 4 bases, with 9 bases left in between. Germline loops: CDR1 MDHEN, CDR2 SYDVKM. There are 12 residues in the CDR3. CDR3 coding DNA: TGTGCCAGCAGTCACGGGATTTACGAGCAGTACTTC. It translates to CASSHGIYEQYF.

The V call is TRBV5-5, the J call TRBJ1-1, with unresolved D. V lost 4 bases to trimming and J lost 4 bases, with 5 bases between them. The CDR3 extends over 11 amino acids. Germline CDR1 and CDR2: SGHKS and YYEKEE (reference sequence). The CDR3 coding sequence is TGTGCCAGCAGCCTGACCACTGAAGCTTTCTTT. It is translated as CASSLTTEAFF.

The chain couples TRBV20-1 to TRBJ2-3, with 7 bases lining up with TRBD2. V shed 3 bases and J 6 bases; nucleotides not matched to a gene: 15. CDR3 length: 16 amino acids. Germline V gene lookup returns CDR1 DFQATT and CDR2 SNEGSKA (reference sequence). CDR3 protein: CSASVPPAGLSDTQYF. The CDR3 DNA is TGCAGTGCTAGTGTCCCCCCAGCGGGATTGTCGGATACGCAGTATTTT.

CDR3 sequence: CASSQANRAGGADTQYF. CDR3 in DNA: TGCGCCAGCAGCCAAGCAAATAGAGCGGGAGGCGCAGATACGCAGTATTTT. The genes are TRBV4-1 and TRBJ2-3; the match to TRBD2 covers 9 bases. The length of the CDR3 is 17 residues. The V and J ends lost 1 base and 4 bases, in that order; junction bases with no gene match: 9. CDR1 is MGHRA, CDR2 YSYEKL, per germline.

The chain employs TRBV28 and TRBJ2-3; D not certain. The CDR3 covers 12 residues. Germline V lookup: CDR1 MDHEN, CDR2 SYDVKM. V shed 7 bases and J shed 4 bases, with 9 bases lying between them. The CDR3 DNA follows: TGTGCCAGCAACCCCAGCGCAGATACGCAGTATTTT. This codes for CASNPSADTQYF.

Points on this clonotype: A read error is likely, as this CDR3 ends without the conserved phenylalanine or tryptophan. The chain couples TRBV5-1 to TRBJ2-4, with D tentatively TRBD2 (6 bases). Germline V gene sequence: CDR1 SGHRS, CDR2 YFSETQ. CDR3 length: 17 residues. V lost 0 bases and J 0 bases, leaving 13 bases between the germline ends. In DNA, the CDR3 is TGCGCCAGCAGCTTGGCCGCCGGGGGTATAGCCAAAAACATTCAGTACCTC. As protein: CASSLAAGGIAKNIQYL.

This clonotype was counted ten times or more. The chain couples TRBV5-1 to TRBJ2-7; 11 bases are a match to TRBD1. Trimming cost V 4 bases and J 2 bases; bases outside gene matches: 2. Germline-derived CDR1 and CDR2 are SGHRS and YFSETQ. The CDR3 loop spans 14 amino acids. CDR3 residues: CASSQGQGAYEQYF. In nucleotides, the CDR3 is TGCGCCAGCAGCCAGGGACAGGGGGCCTACGAGCAGTACTTC. Looking up the rest from reference TRBV5-1 and TRBJ2-7 gives the full variable domain: KAGVTQTPRYLIKTRGQQVTLSCSPISGHRSVSWYQQTPGQGLQFLFEYFSETQRNKGNFPGRFSGRQFSNSRSEMNVSTLELGDSALYLCASSQGQGAYEQYFGPGTRLTVT.

The sample holds a few counts of this clonotype. The chain uses TRBV28 and TRBJ2-1, with D hard to call. This CDR3 contains 11 residues. Germline loops: CDR1 MDHEN, CDR2 SYDVKM. V gave up 2 bases and J gave up 9 bases, with 5 bases separating them. The DNA of the CDR3 is TGTGCCAGCAGTTTAAGGTCTGAGCAGTTCTTC. Encoded protein: CASSLRSEQFF.

This clonotype turned up a few times. This chain links TRBV10-2 with TRBJ1-2; D gene unclear. The germline CDR1 and CDR2 sequences are WSHSY and SAAADI. The length of the CDR3 is 12 residues. Deletions cut 6 bases from V and 8 bases from J, with 13 bases between. Here the CDR3 reads CASRSPLGGYTF. The CDR3 DNA reads TGCGCCAGCAGAAGTCCCTTGGGAGGCTACACCTTC.

The chain is built from TRBV20-1 and TRBJ2-7; 10 bases are a match to TRBD2. Germline V CDR1 and CDR2: DFQATT, SNEGSKA (reference sequence). V was pared by 6 bases and J by 2 bases, with 16 bases of the junction left unmatched. The CDR3 length is 17 residues. The CDR3 bases are TGCAGTGCCAGCGTGGGGACGACTAGCGGGTCCCCCTACGAGCAGTACTTC. It encodes CSASVGTTSGSPYEQYF.

J is TRBJ2-1 and V is TRBV7-8, with 9 bases identical to TRBD2. This CDR3 spans 21 amino acids. The germline gives CDR1 SGHVS, CDR2 FQNEAQ. Trimming removed 1 base from V and 0 bases from J; junction bases left unmatched: 16. The CDR3: CASSLGLGHVLAGASYNEQFF. The CDR3 region has the DNA TGTGCCAGCAGCTTAGGGTTGGGACATGTCTTAGCGGGAGCCTCCTACAATGAGCAGTTCTTC.

This clonotype was counted only a few times. The V call is TRBV9, the J call TRBJ1-1, with D unclear. The germline V gene has CDR1 SGDLS and CDR2 YYNGEE. Trimming left V 1 base short and J 7 bases short, with 20 bases between. The CDR3 runs 16 residues. In DNA form, the CDR3 reads TGTGCCAGCAGCGTAAAGGGAGACACCCCTTACATTGAAGCTTTCTTT. Residues: CASSVKGDTPYIEAFF.

With respect to this clonotype: One junction end disagrees with the germline gene, perhaps due to a read error. The V gene is TRBV4-1, the J gene TRBJ2-3; 9 bases line up with TRBD2. Germline CDR1 reads MGHRA; CDR2 reads YSYEKL. The CDR3 is made up of 15 amino acids. Here the CDR3 DNA reads TGCGCCAGCAGCCATCCCGCGGGAGGGCCTCGGACGCGGTATTTT. Its translation: CASSHPAGGPRTRYF.

The chain joins TRBV7-2 to TRBJ2-7; D call uncertain. Germline V gene sequence: CDR1 SGHTA, CDR2 FQGNSA. V gave up 6 bases and J gave up 0 bases, with 9 bases separating them. This CDR3 region has 13 residues. In nucleotides, the CDR3 is TGTGCCAGCAGGGGCCGGAGCTCCTACGAGCAGTACTTC. Translating gives CASRGRSSYEQYF.

J is TRBJ2-7 and V is TRBV6-1; D is tentatively TRBD1 or TRBD2 (5 bases each). CDR1 and CDR2 (germline): MNHNS, SASEGT. The CDR3 has 14 amino acids. V lost 6 bases and J lost 2, with 14 bases in between. CDR3 loop: CASSDRDHTYEQYF. The CDR3 DNA is TGTGCCAGCAGCGACCGGGACCACACCTACGAGCAGTACTTC.

This chain uses TRBV20-1 with TRBJ1-5, with D uncertain. Germline V gene lookup returns CDR1 DFQATT and CDR2 SNEGSKA (reference sequence). The CDR3 is 13 residues long. V was clipped by 5 bases and J by 6 bases, with 14 bases between them. The CDR3 loop is CSAWEGIGQPQHF. DNA of the CDR3: TGCAGTGCTTGGGAAGGGATAGGTCAGCCCCAGCATTTT.

A few counts support this clonotype. The chain has TRBV5-1 and TRBJ1-2, with no clear D. Germline V gives CDR1 SGHRS, CDR2 YFSETQ. The CDR3 covers 11 residues. Trimming removed 5 bases at V and 6 bases at J, with 8 bases between. The CDR3 nucleotides are TGCGCCAGCAGGGGGAGGGATGGCTACACCTTC. The encoded protein is CASRGRDGYTF.

The chain uses TRBV5-1 and TRBJ2-1; TRBD1 is a possible D gene (6 bases). Looked up from germline, CDR1 is SGHRS and CDR2 is YFSETQ. Trimming left V 2 bases short and J 7 bases short, with 19 bases between. The CDR3 is 16 residues long. The CDR3 sequence: CASSFSPGTNDNEQFF. CDR3 coding DNA: TGCGCCAGCAGCTTTTCCCCGGGGACAAATGATAATGAGCAGTTCTTC.

The chain couples TRBV12-3 or TRBV12-4 to TRBJ2-7; 7 bases match TRBD1. V lost 4 bases, J lost 5 bases, and 14 bases stayed unmatched. CDR3 length equals 16 residues. CDR3: CASSWGQPRGSNEQYF. In DNA form, the CDR3 reads TGTGCCAGCAGTTGGGGACAGCCCCGAGGTAGCAACGAGCAGTACTTC.

The chain joins TRBV24-1 to TRBJ2-1, with D maybe TRBD1 (6 bases). Trimming stripped 2 bases from V and 6 bases from J, with 10 bases between. Germline V lookup: CDR1 KGHDR, CDR2 SFDVKD. CDR3 length: 14 amino acids. The CDR3 DNA follows: TGTGCCACCAGTGATTGGGACAAACGCAATGAGCAGTTCTTC. Protein product: CATSDWDKRNEQFF.

This clonotype was observed a single time. The chain carries TRBV7-2 and TRBJ2-7, with TRBD1 matching over 7 bases. Germline CDR1 SGHTA, CDR2 FQGNSA. The junction had 14 bases not matched to a gene; V was cut back by 4 bases and J by 2 bases. CDR3 length: 17 residues. DNA for the CDR3: TGTGCCAGCAGCTCCCGACAGGGATTTGAGCCTACCTACGAGCAGTACTTC. Its translation is CASSSRQGFEPTYEQYF.

This clonotype was recorded a few times. The chain has TRBV29-1 and TRBJ1-4, with unresolved D. Germline CDR1 is SQVTM and CDR2 is ANQGSEA. This CDR3 is 13 amino acids long. Trimming left V 4 bases short and J 3 bases short, with 9 bases between. DNA of the CDR3: TGCAGCGTTGCCCGGGTTGCTAATGAAAAACTGTTTTTT. Its protein is CSVARVANEKLFF. The full variable domain, in which reference TRBV29-1 and TRBJ1-4 provide the parts outside the CDR3, is SAVISQKPSRDICQRGTSLTIQCQVDSQVTMMFWYRQQPGQSLTLIATANQGSEATYESGFVIDKFPISRPNLTFSTLTVSNMSPEDSSIYLCSVARVANEKLFFGSGTQLSVL.

Only one count was recorded for this clonotype. J is TRBJ2-5 and V is TRBV12-3 or TRBV12-4; D not resolved. The CDR3 is 14 amino acids. The germline V and J ends were trimmed by 7 bases and 5 bases, with 17 bases remaining between them. The CDR3 here is CASTRIPMGETQYF. CDR3 DNA sequence: TGTGCCAGCACCAGAATCCCGATGGGGGAGACCCAGTACTTC.

A word on this clonotype: An end of the junction differs from the germline gene, which may be a read error. This chain links TRBV7-2 with TRBJ1-2; TRBD1 is a possible D gene (6 bases). The CDR3 covers 14 residues. The germline V gene has CDR1 SGHTA and CDR2 FQGNSA. CDR3 protein: CASSSRDTNYGHTF. The CDR3 nucleotides read TGTGCCAGCAGCTCCCGGGACACAAACTATGGCCACACCTTC.

V gene TRBV29-1 combines with J gene TRBJ1-1; D may be TRBD1 (6 bases). The CDR3 loop spans 14 amino acids. Per germline, CDR1 SQVTM and CDR2 ANQGSEA. The ends were cut back, 0 bases at V and 5 bases at J, with 13 bases in the middle. This CDR3 is CSVEDEGGRTEAFF. CDR3 nucleotides: TGCAGCGTTGAAGATGAGGGGGGGCGGACTGAAGCTTTCTTT.

In DNA form, the CDR3 reads TGTGCCAGCAGCTTAGAACTAGCGGGAGGGAGACTGCATGCAGATACGCAGTATTTT. Protein: CASSLELAGGRLHADTQYF. The J gene is TRBJ2-3, the V gene TRBV7-2; TRBD2 matches 13 bases. Looked up from germline, CDR1 is SGHTA and CDR2 is FQGNSA. J was trimmed by 4 bases and V by 1 base; bases with no gene match: 11. The length of the CDR3 is 19 residues.

This chain links TRBV5-1 with TRBJ2-5, with D maybe TRBD1 (6 bases). The length of the CDR3 is 15 residues. Germline V CDR1 and CDR2: SGHRS, YFSETQ. V was trimmed by 2 bases and J by 1 base, leaving 12 bases between them. The CDR3 spells CASSFGRGAQETQYF. In nucleotides, the CDR3 is TGCGCCAGCAGCTTCGGCAGGGGTGCCCAAGAGACCCAGTACTTC.

This clonotype was seen a handful of times. The chain recombines TRBV7-9 with TRBJ2-5, with D perhaps being TRBD1 or TRBD2 (6 bases each). CDR1 and CDR2 from the germline V gene are SEHNR and FQNEAQ (reference sequence). Trimming stripped 3 bases from V and 4 bases from J, with 18 bases between. This CDR3 is 16 amino acids long. This CDR3 reads CASSFIPGAAGETQYF. As DNA, the CDR3 is TGTGCCAGCAGCTTCATCCCGGGGGCGGCGGGAGAGACCCAGTACTTC.

A few counts support this clonotype. The chain recombines TRBV11-1 with TRBJ2-2; maybe TRBD1 (5 bases). V lost 1 base to trimming and J lost 7 bases, with 7 bases between them. CDR1 SGHAT and CDR2 FQDESV come from the germline V gene (reference sequence). The CDR3 is 13 amino acids. CDR3 nucleotide sequence: TGTGCCAGCAGCTTAGACAGGAGCGGGGAGCTGTTTTTT. This codes for CASSLDRSGELFF.